The rows below give T cell receptor beta chains drawn from one sample of a study of CD8 T cells in ankylosing spondylitis. TCRdb independently ran MiXCR on the 5' RACE reads; one entry per CDR3 protein. The profile covers about 800,000 distinct CDR3 sequences, with around 11% appearing a single time and about 0.49% taken by the ten largest. Sequencing was done on a sample of blood, either unsorted or a sorted T cell fraction (not recorded which). Receptors were obtained from a male donor with ankylosing spondylitis. The CDR3 runs from the conserved cysteine through the conserved F or W. D genes are given only for firm matches. Clone size is stated in some rows and not others, as once, few, many or a class when expanded.

>TRBV27|.|TRBJ2-3|few
TGTGCCAGCAGGGGGCGTATAGCGGCCCTAGATACGCAGTATTTT
CASRGRIAALDTQYF
>TRBV20-1|TRBD1|TRBJ1-2|many
TGCAGTGAAGGACAGGGGGCACGGTATGGCTACACCTTC
CSEGQGARYGYTF
>TRBV18|.|TRBJ2-3|few
TGTGCCAGCTCGTTCTCAGGGGCCACTAGCACAGATACGCAGTATTTT
CASSFSGATSTDTQYF
>TRBV29-1|TRBD2|TRBJ2-3|many
TGCAGCGTTGACGTAGCGGGAGAGGATGATACGCAGTATTTT
CSVDVAGEDDTQYF
>TRBV12-3/TRBV12-4|TRBD2|TRBJ2-3|few
TGTGCCAGCAGTAGCCATCGGTTAGCGGGGGCCGATACGCAGTATTTT
CASSSHRLAGADTQYF
>TRBV5-1|.|TRBJ2-2|.
TGCGCCAGCAGCTCCCAGACAGGTAGCACCGGGGAGCTGTTTTTT
CASSSQTGSTGELFF
>TRBV12-3/TRBV12-4|TRBD1|TRBJ1-1|many
TGTGCCAGCAGTCCGTGGACAGGCAGTGAAGCTTTCTTT
CASSPWTGSEAFF
>TRBV20-1|.|TRBJ2-5|.
TGCAGTGCTAGAGTCCCCTCGGCAGCCGGGGAGACCCAGTACTTC
CSARVPSAAGETQYF
>TRBV29-1|TRBD1|TRBJ1-4|few
TGCAGCGTTGAGGGACAGGGGGAAAAACTGTTTTTT
CSVEGQGEKLFF
>TRBV24-1|TRBD1|TRBJ2-3|few
TGTGCCACCCGCAAACAGGGGAGCACAGATACGCAGTATTTT
CATRKQGSTDTQYF
>TRBV20-1|.|TRBJ1-4|many
TGCAGTGCCACTGAGGGCAGCAGCGGACTGTTTTTT
CSATEGSSGLFF
>TRBV6-1|.|TRBJ2-3|.
TGTGCCAGCAGTGGACTCGGGACTTTTAGCACAGATACGCAGTATTTT
CASSGLGTFSTDTQYF
>TRBV7-2|.|TRBJ1-6|.
TGTGCCAGCAGCGTGGACAGCGGGGGGACACCCCTCCACTTT
CASSVDSGGTPLHF
>TRBV5-1|.|TRBJ2-3|.
TGCGCCAGCAGCCCTACCCCCGCTAGCACAGATACGCAGTATTTT
CASSPTPASTDTQYF
>TRBV5-1|.|TRBJ2-1|few
TGCGCCAGCAGCCCAGAACCAGGCGGCCGTGCTGAGCAGTTCTTC
CASSPEPGGRAEQFF
>TRBV6-5|.|TRBJ1-1|.
TGTGCCAGCAGTTACTCGAAGGCGGTGGGCACTGAAGCTTTCTTT
CASSYSKAVGTEAFF
>TRBV6-4|.|TRBJ2-1|many
TGTGCCAGCAGTGACTCAGGGGGAGGCTACAATGAGCAGTTCTTC
CASSDSGGGYNEQFF
>TRBV6-2/TRBV6-3|.|TRBJ1-1|few
TGTGCCAGCAGTTACTCCCATTTGAGCACTGAAGCTTTCTTT
CASSYSHLSTEAFF
>TRBV3-1|TRBD2|TRBJ2-1|few
TGTGCCAGCTCTAGCGGGTGGAGCTCCTACAATGAGCAGTTCTTC
CASSSGWSSYNEQFF
>TRBV7-9|.|TRBJ1-5|few
TGTGCCAGCAGCCAGGGGATGGGTCAGCCCCAGCATTTT
CASSQGMGQPQHF
>TRBV5-6|.|TRBJ1-2|.
TGTGCCAGCAGCCCGGGGGTGCTAACGTTCGGCTACACCTTC
CASSPGVLTFGYTF
>TRBV9|.|TRBJ1-2|few
TGTGCCAGCAGCACCCAACGGGACGACTATGGCTACACCTTC
CASSTQRDDYGYTF
>TRBV29-1|.|TRBJ1-3|.
TGCAGCGTTGAAAGAATTCAGGGGCCTGGAAACACCATATATTTT
CSVERIQGPGNTIYF
>TRBV9|.|TRBJ2-3|.
TGTGCCAGCAGCGCGCGCCAACAGAAGCTCACAGATACGCAGTATTTT
CASSARQQKLTDTQYF